Following are 2 T cell receptor beta chains from one sample sequenced in a study of human T cells and chemical hapten exposure. Time point in this sample: pre-sensitization, week 0. The treatment denotes: therapeutic diphenylcyclopropenone sensitization with weekly scalp DPC. TCRdb re-called the RACE reads with MiXCR, one entry per CDR3 protein. Of under 400,000 distinct CDR3 sequences listed, 5.1% were seen once; the top ten hold just over 2.5%. This specimen was whole blood, taken in connection with sensitization to the hapten diphenylcyclopropenone (DPC). The receptor set was obtained from a woman aged 45-59 years with alopecia areata. Some clones in this sample may be carry-over from other donors' samples.

This clonotype was detected ten times or more. The chain is built from TRBV5-1 and TRBJ2-1, with D possibly TRBD2 on 5 matching bases. V lost 1 base to trimming and J lost 7 bases, with 21 bases between them. CDR1 and CDR2 from the germline V gene are SGHRS and YFSETQ. The CDR3 loop spans 17 amino acids. The CDR3 DNA reads as TGCGCCAGCAGCTTGATCAGGACTCACGCACTAGGAAATGAGCAGTTCTTC. Residues: CASSLIRTHALGNEQFF.

This clonotype was seen a handful of times. For the CDR3, the DNA is TGTGCCAGCAGCGAAACTTCTCAGCCCCAGCATTTT. Amino acids: CASSETSQPQHF. The chain carries TRBV28 and TRBJ1-5, with no clear D. The CDR3 has 12 residues. Per germline, CDR1 MDHEN and CDR2 SYDVKM. V lost 6 bases, J lost 6 bases, and 9 bases lay in between. The full variable domain, with the rest looked up from reference TRBV28 and TRBJ1-5, is DVKVTQSSRYLVKRTGEKVFLECVQDMDHENMFWYRQDPGLGLRLIYFSYDVKMKEKGDIPEGYSVSREKKERFSLILESASTNQTSMYLCASSETSQPQHFGDGTRLSIL.